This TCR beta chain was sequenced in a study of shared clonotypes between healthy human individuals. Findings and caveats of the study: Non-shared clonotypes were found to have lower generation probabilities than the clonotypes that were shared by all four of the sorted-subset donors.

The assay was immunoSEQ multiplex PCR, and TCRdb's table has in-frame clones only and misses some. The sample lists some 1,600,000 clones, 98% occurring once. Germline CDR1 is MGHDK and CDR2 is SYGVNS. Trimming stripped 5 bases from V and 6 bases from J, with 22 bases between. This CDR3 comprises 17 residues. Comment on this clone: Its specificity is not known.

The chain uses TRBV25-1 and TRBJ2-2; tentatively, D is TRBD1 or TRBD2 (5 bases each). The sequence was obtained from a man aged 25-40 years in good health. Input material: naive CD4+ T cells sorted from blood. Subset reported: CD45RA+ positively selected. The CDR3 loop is CASSKRPGGTPPGELFF. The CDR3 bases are TGTGCCAGCAGTAAAAGGCCCGGTGGGACCCCACCCGGGGAGCTGTTTTTT.